The T cell receptor (beta chain) described here comes from a study of response to subunit inactivated influenza vaccine. This clonotype was seen more than once but under ten times. The target antigen is unknown. TCRdb passed the RT-PCR reads through MiXCR, listing each CDR3 protein once. The repertoire holds under 800,000 distinct CDR3 sequences, with about 15% as singletons. This CDR3 is built from 17 residues. J lost 4 bases, V lost 3 bases, and 8 bases had no gene match. Points from the study as a whole: Every seasonal influenza vaccination brings in few new T cells, the authors suggested.

The rearrangement uses TRBV12-3 or TRBV12-4 and TRBJ2-2, with 10 bases that match TRBD1. This receptor was obtained from a man aged 50 or older who received an inactivated influenza vaccine. The material sequenced was PBMCs from blood, taken 14 to 15 days before vaccination. Here the CDR3 reads CASSFLLRTGGTGELFF. CDR3 bases: TGTGCCAGCAGTTTTCTTTTGCGGACAGGGGGCACCGGGGAGCTGTTTTTT.